This T cell receptor beta chain originates from a study of human T cells and chemical hapten exposure. Documented time point: patch test 1, 2 weeks after DPC sensitization. Treatment denoted: therapeutic diphenylcyclopropenone sensitization with weekly scalp DPC. TCRdb re-called the RACE reads with MiXCR, one entry per CDR3 protein. The sample holds about 99,000 distinct CDR3 sequences, approximately 13% seen once. The table lists this clonotype with many counts. Germline lookup yields CDR1 SGHAT and CDR2 FQNNGV. The CDR3 totals 14 residues. J was trimmed by 8 bases and V by 3 bases; bases with no gene match: 7.

The V and J genes are TRBV11-2 and TRBJ2-1; 7 bases fit TRBD1. This TCR came from a middle-aged woman with alopecia areata. Some clones in this sample may be carry-over from other donors' samples. Sequenced material: whole blood, taken in connection with sensitization to the hapten diphenylcyclopropenone (DPC). In nucleotides, the CDR3 is TGTGCCAGCAGCTTCGCCGAGACAGGGTATGAGCAGTTCTTC. This codes for CASSFAETGYEQFF. Complete variable domain (other parts from reference TRBV11-2 and TRBJ2-1): EAGVAQSPRYKIIEKRQSVAFWCNPISGHATLYWYQQILGQGPKLLIQFQNNGVVDDSQLPKDRFSAERLKGVDSTLKIQPAKLEDSAVYLCASSFAETGYEQFFGPGTRLTVL.